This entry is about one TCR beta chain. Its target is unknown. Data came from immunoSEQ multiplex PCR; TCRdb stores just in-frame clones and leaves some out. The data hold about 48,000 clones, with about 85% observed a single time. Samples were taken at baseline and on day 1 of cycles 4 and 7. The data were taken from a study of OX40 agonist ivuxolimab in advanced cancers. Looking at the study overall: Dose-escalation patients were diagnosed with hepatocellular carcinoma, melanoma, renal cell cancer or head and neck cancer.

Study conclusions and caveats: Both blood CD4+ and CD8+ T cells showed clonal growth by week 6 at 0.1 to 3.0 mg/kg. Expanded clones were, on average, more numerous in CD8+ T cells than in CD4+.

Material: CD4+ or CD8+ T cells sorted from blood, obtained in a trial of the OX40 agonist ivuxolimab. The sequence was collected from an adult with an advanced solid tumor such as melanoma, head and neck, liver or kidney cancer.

The CDR3 spells CASIKLGPFYEQYF. CDR3 coding DNA: TGTGCCAGCATCAAACTCGGTCCTTTCTACGAGCAGTACTTC. The V call is TRBV28, the J call TRBJ2-7; no firm D call. Germline V gene lookup returns CDR1 MDHEN and CDR2 SYDVKM. This CDR3 region has 14 residues. Trimming took 7 bases from V and 3 from J, leaving 16 bases between them.